This T cell receptor (beta chain) comes out of a study of T cells after yellow fever vaccination (dated by TCRdb to between 2018 and 2021). In the study overall: The SMART-Seq v4 Ultra Low Input RNA kit was used to prepare libraries from fractions with low cell numbers. Bulk PBMC replicates and cell subsets were isolated from blood drawn at multiple timepoints before and after both primary and secondary immunization. Bulk TCR alpha and beta repertoires were sequenced longitudinally to track T-cell clones before and after primary and booster YFV17D yellow fever vaccination. Two healthy male donors made up the cohort, one aged 18 to 29 years and the other aged 30 to 40 years.

A distance of 32 bases separates the germline ends of V and J, which lose 6 bases and 4 bases respectively. The CDR3 sequence holds 19 residues, the cysteine and phenylalanine included. Only the CDR3 DNA stays, 57 bases, in frame from base 1. CDR1 and CDR2 (SQVTM, ANQGSEA) derive from the germline V gene. Results and caveats for the whole study, not just this receptor: After the booster, most clones that had expanded after primary vaccination were detected again (about 95% of CD4 and around 88% of CD8), suggesting broad maintenance of memory. The study included only a couple of donors, which limits how far the findings can be generalized. A small share of clonotypes was detected in both CD4 and CD8 compartments, with the overlap likely arising from convergent recombination. Computational filtering was required because FACS-sorted repertoires could contain abundant contaminating clonotypes from the bulk population. Compared with the primary T-cell response, the secondary T-cell response was faster but weaker, reaching its peak on day 5 rather than on day 15.

This clonotype came up many times. Its binding antigen is unknown. No clone much larger than this one lies a single base away; base qualities are absent. TCR cDNA was synthesized by 5'RACE template switching, which introduced a universal primer site and unique molecular identifiers. Priming of cDNA synthesis was performed from both the TCR alpha and TCR beta constant segments. Libraries were amplified in two PCR steps, with sample barcodes and sequencing adapters added in the second step. Sequencing of libraries was done on Illumina HiSeq 2500 (2x100 bp) or NovaSeq (2x150 bp). The study's own analysis went as follows. MIGEC handled demultiplexing of reads and collapsing into UMI consensus sequences, while MiXCR performed V(D)J alignment. Using edgeR on replicate PBMC samples, clonotypes were called vaccine-responding if FDR was below 0.01 and the log2 fold change was above 5 up to day 15. Each bulk clonotype received a CD4 or CD8 identity based on whether the sequenced CD4 or CD8 repertoire contained that clonotype at higher abundance. Starting from the raw public reads, TCRdb applied fastp trimming at Q25, assembled clones with MiXCR and retained in-frame beta chains. Duplicate CDR3 protein sequences are folded into a single record with the most common DNA and genes. These V and J calls derive from TCRdb rather than the authors' analysis. The sample has approximately 70,000 distinct CDR3 sequences on record, about 6% of them singletons. The top ten clonotypes cover 37% of the sample.

Taken with the paper, the label for treatment or condition translates to: live attenuated yellow fever vaccine strain. PBMCs were isolated from peripheral blood using a standard Ficoll-Paque protocol. CD4 and CD8 T-cell fractions were isolated with Dynabeads CD4 and CD8 positive selection kits. TriZol was used to extract RNA from bulk PBMCs, from CD4 and CD8 fractions, and from dextramer-positive and dextramer-negative fractions. The sample here was CD8+ T cells sorted from PBMCs, taken approximately 40 days after the first yellow fever vaccination. The sequence was obtained from a young man who received the YFV17D yellow fever vaccine. Rearrangement joined TRBV29-1 to TRBJ2-3, with TRBD1 perhaps the D gene, on 6 matching bases. This receptor carries the CDR3 CSVRDIPSMGTHPADTQYF. Here is the DNA: TGCAGCGTCCGAGATATCCCCTCCATGGGGACACACCCTGCAGATACGCAGTATTTT.